These 6 T cell receptor beta chains were all obtained from the same sample, sequenced in a study of blood T cell repertoires in COVID-19 (dated by TCRdb to about 2020). To prepare the library, the immunoSEQ multiplex PCR assay was applied. TCRdb limited this immuneACCESS table to in-frame rearrangements with V and J called. A share of clones is missing; checked studies link under half to unresolved V genes, and the rest is unexplained. This sample lists roughly 190,000 clones; about four fifths were detected once. Clones ranked in the top ten supply about 2.6% of the sample. Sequenced sample: peripheral blood. These receptors all stem from a human donor with acute or convalescent COVID-19. The donor label of this sample is uncertain.

The V gene is TRBV6-1, the J gene TRBJ1-3, with a possible D match to TRBD1 (5 bases). Per germline, CDR1 MNHNS and CDR2 SASEGT. CDR3 size: 16 residues. V lost 4 bases, J lost 3 bases, and 16 bases lay in between. This chain's CDR3 is CASSVAGRRLGNTIYF. The CDR3 bases are TGTGCCAGCAGTGTCGCGGGACGGCGCCTTGGAAACACCATATATTTT.

This chain links TRBV30 with TRBJ2-5; 8 bases fit TRBD2. CDR1 GTSNPN and CDR2 SVGIG come from the germline V gene (reference sequence). CDR3 length: 15 amino acids. V was clipped by 5 bases and J by 5 bases; unmatched bases: 13. The CDR3 loop is CAWLRGTRISETQYF. The CDR3 DNA reads TGTGCCTGGCTTAGGGGGACTAGAATCAGCGAGACCCAGTACTTC.

J is TRBJ1-4 and V is TRBV19; 9 nucleotides line up with TRBD1. Germline V gene lookup returns CDR1 LNHDA and CDR2 SQIVND (reference sequence). CDR3 length: 16 amino acids. J was trimmed by 2 bases and V by 5 bases; bases with no gene match: 6. The CDR3 loop reads CASSPTGGGTNEKLFF. The CDR3 DNA reads as TGTGCCAGTAGTCCTACAGGGGGCGGCACTAATGAAAAACTGTTTTTT.

V is TRBV10-3 and J is TRBJ1-2; D is ambiguous. V was cut by 2 bases and J by 4 bases, with 17 bases left in between. Per germline, CDR1 ENHRY and CDR2 SYGVKD. This CDR3 is 16 amino acids long. The CDR3 loop reads CAISETADWNPYGYTF. CDR3 DNA sequence: TGTGCCATCAGTGAGACGGCAGACTGGAACCCCTATGGCTACACCTTC.

The gene calls are TRBV30 and TRBJ1-6; D is uncertain. V was shortened by 0 bases and J by 6 bases, with 9 bases between the two germline ends. The CDR3 is made up of 14 amino acids. Germline-derived CDR1 and CDR2 are GTSNPN and SVGIG (reference sequence). CDR3 loop: CAWSVLESNSPLHF. In DNA form, the CDR3 reads TGTGCCTGGAGTGTACTTGAGAGTAATTCACCCCTCCACTTT. Full variable domain (remainder filled in from reference TRBV30 and TRBJ1-6): SQTIHQWPATLVQPVGSPLSLECTVEGTSNPNLYWYRQAAGRGLQLLFYSVGIGQISSEVPQNLSASRPQDRQFILSSKKLLLSDSGFYLCAWSVLESNSPLHFGNGTRLTVT.

The chain couples TRBV30 to TRBJ1-1; 8 bases map to TRBD1. Trimming cost V 2 bases and J 5 bases; bases outside gene matches: 4. The CDR3 length is 13 residues. Per the germline V gene, CDR1 is GTSNPN and CDR2 is SVGIG (reference sequence). In DNA form, the CDR3 reads TGTGCCTGGAGTAGACAGGGGAGGACTGAAGCTTTCTTT. It translates to CAWSRQGRTEAFF.